At least ten counts were recorded for the clone carrying this T cell receptor beta chain. This record belongs to a study of regulatory T cells in long-lasting Graves disease. Time point described: newly diagnosed GD, antithyroid drugs for less than 3 months. After RNA was extracted from PBMCs, the TCR library was made from it. Building of the TCR beta libraries involved iRepertoire HTBI primers and Arm-PCR of CDR3 regions. TCRdb processed the multiplex PCR reads anew with MiXCR; each CDR3 protein has one entry. The sample carries around 420,000 distinct CDR3 sequences, 15% recorded once. Separately, the same data were catalogued under a study of T cells in Graves' hyperthyroidism and ophthalmopathy. This second study says: The TCR CDR3 was amplified in a first-round RT-PCR using the HTBI primer set.

The source of this sequence is a woman in her 40s with Graves disease. The sequenced sample was peripheral blood mononuclear cells (PBMCs), obtained at new diagnosis, from a patient treated with antithyroid drugs.

The CDR3 region is CASSERADDQPQHF. The CDR3 DNA reads TGTGCCAGCAGTGAACGGGCGGATGATCAGCCCCAGCATTTT. This rearrangement joins TRBV6-1 to TRBJ1-5; D is unresolved. V was pared by 2 bases and J by 5 bases, with 10 bases between. The CDR3 loop spans 14 amino acids. The germline V gene has CDR1 MNHNS and CDR2 SASEGT.